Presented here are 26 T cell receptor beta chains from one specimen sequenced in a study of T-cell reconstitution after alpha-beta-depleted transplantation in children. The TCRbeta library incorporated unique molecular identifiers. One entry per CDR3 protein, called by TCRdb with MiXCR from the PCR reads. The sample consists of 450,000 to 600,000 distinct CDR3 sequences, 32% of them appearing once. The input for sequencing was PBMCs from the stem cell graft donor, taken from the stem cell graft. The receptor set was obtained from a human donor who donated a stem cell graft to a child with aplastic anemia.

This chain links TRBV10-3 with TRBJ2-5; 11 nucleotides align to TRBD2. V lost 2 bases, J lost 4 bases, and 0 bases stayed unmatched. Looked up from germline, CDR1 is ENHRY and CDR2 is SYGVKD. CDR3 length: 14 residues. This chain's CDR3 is CAISEGLAGETQYF. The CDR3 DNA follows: TGTGCCATCAGTGAGGGACTAGCGGGAGAGACCCAGTACTTC.

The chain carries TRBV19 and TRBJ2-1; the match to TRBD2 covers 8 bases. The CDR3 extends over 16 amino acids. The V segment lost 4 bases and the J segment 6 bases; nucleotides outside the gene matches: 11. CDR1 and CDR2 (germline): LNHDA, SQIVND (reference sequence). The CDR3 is CASSKEPAGVPNEQFF. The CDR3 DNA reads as TGTGCCAGTAGTAAGGAGCCAGCGGGAGTACCCAATGAGCAGTTCTTC.

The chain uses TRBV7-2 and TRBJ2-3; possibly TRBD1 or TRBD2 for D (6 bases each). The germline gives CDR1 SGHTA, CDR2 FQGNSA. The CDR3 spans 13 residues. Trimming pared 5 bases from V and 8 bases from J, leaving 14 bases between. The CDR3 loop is CASSVRGAGTQYF. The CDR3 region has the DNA TGTGCCAGCAGCGTAAGGGGGGCCGGTACGCAGTATTTT. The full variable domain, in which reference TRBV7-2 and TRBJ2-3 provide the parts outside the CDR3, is GAGVSQSPSNKVTEKGKDVELRCDPISGHTALYWYRQSLGQGLEFLIYFQGNSAPDKSGLPSDRFSAERTGGSVSTLTIQRTQQEDSAVYLCASSVRGAGTQYFGPGTRLTVL.

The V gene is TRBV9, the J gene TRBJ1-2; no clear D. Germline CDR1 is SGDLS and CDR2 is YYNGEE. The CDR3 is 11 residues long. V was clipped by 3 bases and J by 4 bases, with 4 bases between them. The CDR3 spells CASSGVYGYTF. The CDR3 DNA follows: TGTGCCAGCAGCGGCGTCTATGGCTACACCTTC. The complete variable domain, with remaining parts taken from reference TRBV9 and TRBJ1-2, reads DSGVTQTPKHLITATGQRVTLRCSPRSGDLSVYWYQQSLDQGLQFLIQYYNGEERAKGNILERFSAQQFPDLHSELNLSSLELGDSALYFCASSGVYGYTFGSGTRLTVV.

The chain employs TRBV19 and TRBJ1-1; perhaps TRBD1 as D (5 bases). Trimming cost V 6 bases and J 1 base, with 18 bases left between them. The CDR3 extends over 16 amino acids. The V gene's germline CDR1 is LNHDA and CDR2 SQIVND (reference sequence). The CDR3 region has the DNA TGTGCCAGTAGCTTCCACGGGGCCTACCAGAACACTGAAGCTTTCTTT. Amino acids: CASSFHGAYQNTEAFF.

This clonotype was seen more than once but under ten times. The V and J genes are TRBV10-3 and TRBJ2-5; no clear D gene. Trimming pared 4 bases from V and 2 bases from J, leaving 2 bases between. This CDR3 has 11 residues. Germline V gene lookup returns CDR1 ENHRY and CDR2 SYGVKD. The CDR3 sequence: CAISAQETQYF. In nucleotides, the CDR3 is TGTGCCATCAGTGCGCAAGAGACCCAGTACTTC.

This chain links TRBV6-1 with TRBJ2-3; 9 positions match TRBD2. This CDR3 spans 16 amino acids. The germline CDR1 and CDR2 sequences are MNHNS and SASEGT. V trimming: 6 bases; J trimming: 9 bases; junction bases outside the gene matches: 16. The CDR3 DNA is TGTGCCAGCAGACCTCCGGGTAGGGTAGCGGGGGTGACGCAGTATTTT. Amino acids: CASRPPGRVAGVTQYF.

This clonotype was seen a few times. In DNA form, the CDR3 reads TGTGCCAGCAGCTTAAATCCCAGGCATATTTCCACAGATACGCAGTATTTT. Its translation: CASSLNPRHISTDTQYF. The chain recombines TRBV11-2 with TRBJ2-3, with D unclear. Germline V gene data show CDR1 as SGHAT and CDR2 as FQNNGV. This CDR3 contains 17 residues. Trimming removed 2 bases at V and 2 bases at J, with 17 bases between.

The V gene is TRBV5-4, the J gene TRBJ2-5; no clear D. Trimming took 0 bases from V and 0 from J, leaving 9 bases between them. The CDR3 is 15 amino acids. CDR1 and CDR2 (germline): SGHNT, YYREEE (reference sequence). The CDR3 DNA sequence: TGTGCCAGCAGCTTGGCCTCCGAATACCAAGAGACCCAGTACTTC. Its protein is CASSLASEYQETQYF.

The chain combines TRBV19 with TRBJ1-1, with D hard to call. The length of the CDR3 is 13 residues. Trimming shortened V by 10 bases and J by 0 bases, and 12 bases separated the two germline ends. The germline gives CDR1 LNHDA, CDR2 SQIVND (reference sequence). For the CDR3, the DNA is TGTGCCACAAAAGACTCCGTGAACACTGAAGCTTTCTTT. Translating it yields CATKDSVNTEAFF.

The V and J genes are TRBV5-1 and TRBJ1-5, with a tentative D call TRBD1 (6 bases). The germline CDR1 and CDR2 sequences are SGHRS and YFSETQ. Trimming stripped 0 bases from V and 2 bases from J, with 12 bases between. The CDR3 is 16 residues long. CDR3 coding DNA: TGCGCCAGCAGCTTGGCCGGGGGGCAGGGCAATCAGCCCCAGCATTTT. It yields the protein CASSLAGGQGNQPQHF.

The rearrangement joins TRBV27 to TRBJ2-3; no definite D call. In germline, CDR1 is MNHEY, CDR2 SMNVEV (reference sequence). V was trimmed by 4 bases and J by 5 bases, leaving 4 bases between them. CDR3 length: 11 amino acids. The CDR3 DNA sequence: TGTGCCAGCAGTTCTGTAGATACGCAGTATTTT. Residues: CASSSVDTQYF.

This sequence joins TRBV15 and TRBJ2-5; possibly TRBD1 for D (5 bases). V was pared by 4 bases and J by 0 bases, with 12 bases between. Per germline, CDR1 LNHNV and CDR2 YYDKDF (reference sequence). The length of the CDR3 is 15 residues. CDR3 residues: CATSKGGRDQETQYF. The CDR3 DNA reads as TGTGCCACCAGCAAAGGCGGCAGGGACCAAGAGACCCAGTACTTC.

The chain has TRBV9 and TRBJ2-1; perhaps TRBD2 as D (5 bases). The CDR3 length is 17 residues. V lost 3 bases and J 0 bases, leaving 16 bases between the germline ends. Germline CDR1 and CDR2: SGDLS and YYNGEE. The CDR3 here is CASSANRGFPSYNEQFF. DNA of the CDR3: TGTGCCAGCAGCGCCAACCGCGGGTTCCCCTCCTACAATGAGCAGTTCTTC. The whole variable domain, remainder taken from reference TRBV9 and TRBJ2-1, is DSGVTQTPKHLITATGQRVTLRCSPRSGDLSVYWYQQSLDQGLQFLIQYYNGEERAKGNILERFSAQQFPDLHSELNLSSLELGDSALYFCASSANRGFPSYNEQFFGPGTRLTVL.

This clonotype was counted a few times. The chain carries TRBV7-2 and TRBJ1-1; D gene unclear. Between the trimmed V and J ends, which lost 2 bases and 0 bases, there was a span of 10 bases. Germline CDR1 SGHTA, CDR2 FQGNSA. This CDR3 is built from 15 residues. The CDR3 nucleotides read TGTGCCAGCAGCTTATTTTCAGTGTTGAACACTGAAGCTTTCTTT. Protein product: CASSLFSVLNTEAFF. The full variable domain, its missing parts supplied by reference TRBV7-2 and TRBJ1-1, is GAGVSQSPSNKVTEKGKDVELRCDPISGHTALYWYRQSLGQGLEFLIYFQGNSAPDKSGLPSDRFSAERTGGSVSTLTIQRTQQEDSAVYLCASSLFSVLNTEAFFGQGTRLTVV.

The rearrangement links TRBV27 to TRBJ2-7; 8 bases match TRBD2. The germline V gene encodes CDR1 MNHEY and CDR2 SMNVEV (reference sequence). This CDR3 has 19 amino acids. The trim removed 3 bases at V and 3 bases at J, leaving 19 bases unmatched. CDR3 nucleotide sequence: TGTGCCAGCAGTTTGTTCCCCGTACTAGCGGAGGGGGTTAACTACGAGCAGTACTTC. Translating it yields CASSLFPVLAEGVNYEQYF.

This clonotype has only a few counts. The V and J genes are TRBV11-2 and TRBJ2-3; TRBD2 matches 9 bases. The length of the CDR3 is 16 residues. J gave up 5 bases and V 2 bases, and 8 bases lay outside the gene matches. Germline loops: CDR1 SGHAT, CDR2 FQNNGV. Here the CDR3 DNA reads TGTGCCAGCAGCTTATTCTTAGCGGGAGTGGGAGATACGCAGTATTTT. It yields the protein CASSLFLAGVGDTQYF.

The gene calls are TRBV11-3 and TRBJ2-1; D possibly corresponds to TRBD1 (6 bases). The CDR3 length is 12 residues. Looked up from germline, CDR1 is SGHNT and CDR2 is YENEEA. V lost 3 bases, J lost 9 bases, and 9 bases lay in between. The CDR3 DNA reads TGTGCCAGCAGCTTCTCAGGGGTTGAGCAGTTCTTC. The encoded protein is CASSFSGVEQFF.

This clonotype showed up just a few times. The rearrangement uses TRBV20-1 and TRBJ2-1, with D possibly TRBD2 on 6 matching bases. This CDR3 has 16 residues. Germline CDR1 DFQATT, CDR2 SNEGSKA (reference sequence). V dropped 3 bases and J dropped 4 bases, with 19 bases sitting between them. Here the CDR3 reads CSASGTGTESYNEQFF. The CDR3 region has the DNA TGCAGTGCTAGCGGTACCGGGACTGAGAGTTACAATGAGCAGTTCTTC.

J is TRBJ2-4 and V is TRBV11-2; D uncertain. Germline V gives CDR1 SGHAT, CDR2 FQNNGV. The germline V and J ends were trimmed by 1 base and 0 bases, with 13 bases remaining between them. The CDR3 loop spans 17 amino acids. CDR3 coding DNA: TGTGCCAGCAGCTTAGCAGTGGAGTTGCTAGCCAAAAACATTCAGTACTTC. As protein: CASSLAVELLAKNIQYF.

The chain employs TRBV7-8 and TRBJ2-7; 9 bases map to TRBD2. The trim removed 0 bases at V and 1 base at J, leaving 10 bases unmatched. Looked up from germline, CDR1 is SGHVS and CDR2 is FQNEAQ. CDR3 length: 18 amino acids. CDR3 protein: CASSLAGASGIFSYEQYF. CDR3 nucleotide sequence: TGTGCCAGCAGCTTAGCGGGGGCTAGCGGGATATTTTCCTACGAGCAGTACTTC.

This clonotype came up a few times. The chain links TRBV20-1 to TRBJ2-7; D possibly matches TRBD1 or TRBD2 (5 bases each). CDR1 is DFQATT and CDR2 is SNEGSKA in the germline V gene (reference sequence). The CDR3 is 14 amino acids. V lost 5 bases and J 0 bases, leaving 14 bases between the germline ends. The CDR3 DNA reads TGCAGTGCTCGTGCCGGGACGGTCTCCTACGAGCAGTACTTC. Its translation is CSARAGTVSYEQYF.

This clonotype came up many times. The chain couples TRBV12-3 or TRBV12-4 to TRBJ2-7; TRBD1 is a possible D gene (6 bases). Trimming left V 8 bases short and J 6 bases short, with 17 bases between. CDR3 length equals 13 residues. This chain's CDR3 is CASGRQGRSEQYV. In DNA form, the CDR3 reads TGTGCCAGCGGGCGGCAGGGGCGGTCCGAGCAGTACGTC.

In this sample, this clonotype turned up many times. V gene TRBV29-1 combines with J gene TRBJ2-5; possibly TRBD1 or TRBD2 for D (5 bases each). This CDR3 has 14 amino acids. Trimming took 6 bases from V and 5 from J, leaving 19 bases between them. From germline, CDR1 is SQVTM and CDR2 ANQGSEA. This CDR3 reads CSVWGLSTPETQYF. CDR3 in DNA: TGCAGCGTCTGGGGGTTAAGCACACCTGAGACCCAGTACTTC.

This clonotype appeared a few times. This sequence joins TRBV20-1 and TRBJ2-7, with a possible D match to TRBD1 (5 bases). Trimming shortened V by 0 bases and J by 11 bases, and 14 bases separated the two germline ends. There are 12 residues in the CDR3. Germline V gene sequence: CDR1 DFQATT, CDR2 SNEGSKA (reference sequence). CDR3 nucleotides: TGCAGTGCTAGAGATGTAGACAGAAAGGAGTACTTC. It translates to CSARDVDRKEYF.

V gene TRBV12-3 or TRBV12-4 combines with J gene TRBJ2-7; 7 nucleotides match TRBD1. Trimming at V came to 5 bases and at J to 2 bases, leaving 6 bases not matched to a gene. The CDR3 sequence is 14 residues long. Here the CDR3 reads CASSRLGTAYEQYF. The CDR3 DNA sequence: TGTGCCAGCAGTCGATTGGGGACAGCCTACGAGCAGTACTTC.